This T cell receptor (beta chain) was recorded in a study of T cell responses to AZD1222 COVID-19 vaccine. Notes on the study in general: Baseline seropositivity characterized only a handful of AZD1222 recipients. Females made up more of the donors, who were largely white British, and clonal diversity may have come out too low.

Here immunoSEQ multiplex PCR was the method, and the copy in TCRdb shows in-frame clones only, minus some. The data contain roughly 54,000 clones, around 92% of them singletons. Trimming at V came to 8 bases and at J to 3 bases, leaving 9 bases not matched to a gene. CDR1 and CDR2 from the germline V gene are LNHNV and YYDKDF (reference sequence). This CDR3 spans 15 amino acids. In regard to this clone: The antigen is undetermined.

Specimen: peripheral blood, collected 28 days after the second AZD1222 dose. The chain couples TRBV15 to TRBJ2-1; 8 positions agree with TRBD2. This clonotype originated in an adult who received the AZD1222 COVID-19 vaccine. In nucleotides, the CDR3 is TGTGCCACCCGCCCGGCGCGGGAGGTCTACAATGAGCAGTTCTTC. It is translated as CATRPAREVYNEQFF.